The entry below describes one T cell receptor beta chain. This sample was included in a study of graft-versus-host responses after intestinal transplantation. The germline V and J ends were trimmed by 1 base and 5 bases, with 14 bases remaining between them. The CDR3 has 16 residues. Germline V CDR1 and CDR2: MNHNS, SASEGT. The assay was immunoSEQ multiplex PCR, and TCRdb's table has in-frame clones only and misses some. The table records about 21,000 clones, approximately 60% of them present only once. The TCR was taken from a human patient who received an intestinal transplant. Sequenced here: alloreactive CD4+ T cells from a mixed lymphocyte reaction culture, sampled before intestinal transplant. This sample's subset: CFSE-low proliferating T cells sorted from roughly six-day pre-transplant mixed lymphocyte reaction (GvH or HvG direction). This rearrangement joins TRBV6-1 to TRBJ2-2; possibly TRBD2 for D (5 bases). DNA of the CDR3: TGTGCCAGCAGTGAAGTAGCTAGCTCAAGGACCGGGGAGCTGTTTTTT. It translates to CASSEVASSRTGELFF.